This TCR beta chain emerged from a study of T cell clonality in common variable immunodeficiency. Whole-study findings and limits: Fewer TCRbeta clones were shared among CVID subjects than controls. Patient heterogeneity in the CVID cohort limited correlations between repertoire features and clinical complications.

Some clones are missing from TCRdb's copy, which holds only in-frame ones; the method was immunoSEQ multiplex PCR. There are tens of thousands of clones in the sample, none observed a single time. Germline V gives CDR1 KGHSH, CDR2 LQKENI. The CDR3 extends over 14 amino acids. V lost 6 bases to trimming and J lost 7 bases, with 16 bases between them. This clone has a count of ten or more. Its specificity is not known. The read halts 3 residues ahead of the CDR3 end, with the missing end drawn from the germline J gene. This chain connects TRBV18 to TRBJ2-1; the D is unclear. This sequence originates from a person between 18 and 70 years old in good health. The sample was peripheral blood mononuclear cells. CDR3 in amino acids: CASSPLVVENEQFF. CDR3 bases read: TGTGCCAGCTCTCCCCTCGTAGTAGAGAATGAG.